This TCR beta chain was sequenced in a study of blood T cell repertoires in COVID-19. The overall study: Acute and convalescent COVID-19 specimens originated in the United States, Italy and Spain. PBMCs, B-cell-depleted T cells, or T cells were the source of the cDNA or gDNA that made up the material.

J was trimmed by 6 bases and V by 7 bases; bases with no gene match: 8. CDR3 length: 14 residues. Germline assignment: CDR1 MNHEY and CDR2 SVGAGI. Original data processing: Amplification with reference gene primers provided the estimates of nucleated cell counts. Generated by immunoSEQ multiplex PCR, the TCRdb table keeps only in-frame clones and is missing some. The V and J calls and clone size are taken from that table; D and trimming were inferred from the DNA. This table holds about 250,000 clones, 70% to 90% found once. The clonotype comes from a man in his fifties or sixties with active or convalescent COVID-19. The rearrangement links TRBV6-5 to TRBJ1-2, with TRBD1 identical over 10 bases. Material: peripheral blood. The CDR3 nucleotides are TGTGCCAGCAAGACAGGGGGCGCGCCAAATGGCTACACCTTC. Its protein is CASKTGGAPNGYTF.